This T cell receptor beta chain is drawn from a study of cytomegalovirus exposure and HLA in healthy donors. Notes on the study in general: The classifier reportedly diagnosed cytomegalovirus status with high specificity and sensitivity. Most TCR beta V segments were productive about 87% or about 30% of the time in an earlier analysis.

Of note for this clone: Its specificity is not known.

The primer mix had 60 Vbeta and 13 Jbeta primers. Assay used: immunoSEQ multiplex PCR; TCRdb lists only in-frame clones, some missing. The data hold tens of thousands of clones, with more than 75% observed a single time. Germline V gene data show CDR1 as SGHRS and CDR2 as YFSETQ. The junction had 10 bases not matched to a gene; V was cut back by 5 bases and J by 0 bases. CDR3 length equals 18 residues. The sample was PBMCs. This clonotype was obtained from a woman aged 40 to 50 in good health and CMV-seronegative. The V gene is TRBV5-1, the J gene TRBJ2-7, with 14 bases identical to TRBD2. The CDR3, as DNA: TGCGCCAGCAGAAGTGGGGGACTAGCGGGGGAATTCTCCTACGAGCAGTACTTC. It is translated as CASRSGGLAGEFSYEQYF. Looking up the rest from reference TRBV5-1 and TRBJ2-7 gives the full variable domain: KAGVTQTPRYLIKTRGQQVTLSCSPISGHRSVSWYQQTPGQGLQFLFEYFSETQRNKGNFPGRFSGRQFSNSRSEMNVSTLELGDSALYLCASRSGGLAGEFSYEQYFGPGTRLTVT.